These 12 T cell receptor beta chains originate from one sample sequenced in a study of OX40 agonist ivuxolimab in advanced cancers. Repertoires were generated with immunoSEQ multiplex PCR, while TCRdb's copy carries only in-frame clones and drops some. The table includes around 67,000 clones, about 87% detected once. This specimen was CD4+ or CD8+ T cells sorted from blood, taken in a trial of the OX40 agonist ivuxolimab. All receptors derive from an adult with an advanced solid tumor such as melanoma, head and neck, liver or kidney cancer.

With regard to this clone: This CDR3 is also generated by other DNA sequences in the sample. The genes are TRBV28 and TRBJ2-4, with D unresolved. The germline CDR1 and CDR2 sequences are MDHEN and SYDVKM. The CDR3 has 12 amino acids. Trimming left V 6 bases short and J 1 base short, with 4 bases between. CDR3 protein: CASREAKNIQYF. The CDR3, as DNA: TGTGCCAGCAGGGAGGCCAAAAACATTCAGTACTTC. The entire variable domain, with the rest obtained from reference TRBV28 and TRBJ2-4, is as follows: DVKVTQSSRYLVKRTGEKVFLECVQDMDHENMFWYRQDPGLGLRLIYFSYDVKMKEKGDIPEGYSVSREKKERFSLILESASTNQTSMYLCASREAKNIQYFGAGTRLSVL.

This clone was seen only once. The chain uses TRBV28 and TRBJ2-7; D is possibly TRBD1 (5 bases). The CDR3 spans 14 residues. Trimming left V 8 bases short and J 3 bases short, with 17 bases between. Germline loops: CDR1 MDHEN, CDR2 SYDVKM. In nucleotides, the CDR3 is TGTGCCAGCCTAACCTTAGCCCAGGGCTACGAGCAGTACTTC. Translated, it gives CASLTLAQGYEQYF.

V usage is TRBV28 and J usage is TRBJ1-6; D ambiguous. Germline-derived CDR1 and CDR2 are MDHEN and SYDVKM. The CDR3 is 13 amino acids. Trimming cost V 6 bases and J 9 bases, with 12 bases left between them. CDR3 nucleotide sequence: TGTGCCAGCAGCGGGCTAGATAGTTCACCCCTCCACTTT. This gives the protein CASSGLDSSPLHF.

V gene TRBV6-5 combines with J gene TRBJ2-3; tentatively, D is TRBD1 (6 bases). CDR1 MNHEY and CDR2 SVGAGI come from the germline V gene. V dropped 7 bases and J dropped 6 bases, with 17 bases sitting between them. The CDR3 runs 14 residues. The CDR3 here is CASNDRMLRDTQYF. CDR3 DNA sequence: TGTGCCAGCAATGACAGGATGCTGAGGGATACGCAGTATTTT.

V is TRBV30 and J is TRBJ1-1, with TRBD1 matching 9 bases. V was pared by 3 bases and J by 10 bases, with 3 bases of the junction left unmatched. The CDR3 extends over 11 amino acids. CDR1 is GTSNPN and CDR2 is SVGIG in the germline V gene (reference sequence). The CDR3 nucleotides read TGTGCCTGGAGACAGGGGGCCGGAGCTTTCTTT. This gives the protein CAWRQGAGAFF. Full variable domain (outside the CDR3, taken from reference TRBV30 and TRBJ1-1): SQTIHQWPATLVQPVGSPLSLECTVEGTSNPNLYWYRQAAGRGLQLLFYSVGIGQISSEVPQNLSASRPQDRQFILSSKKLLLSDSGFYLCAWRQGAGAFFGQGTRLTVV.

The chain is built from TRBV27 and TRBJ1-4; TRBD1 is a possible D gene (5 bases). Germline values: CDR1 MNHEY, CDR2 SMNVEV (reference sequence). The CDR3 has 13 amino acids. Trimming left V 6 bases short and J 7 bases short, with 12 bases between. CDR3 loop: CASRGTAGEKLFF. DNA of the CDR3: TGTGCCAGCAGGGGGACCGCGGGTGAAAAACTGTTTTTT.

The chain is built from TRBV7-5 and TRBJ1-1; whether TRBD1, the table's D call, matches the DNA was not checked. TRBV7-5 is termed a pseudogene. The CDR3 runs to 16 residues. CDR3 sequence reads: CARSFGDRGPDTEAFF. In DNA form, the CDR3 reads TGTGCCAGAAGCTTCGGAGACAGGGGGCCGGACACTGAAGCTTTCTTT.

This chain uses TRBV9 with TRBJ1-2; a possible D gene is TRBD1 (6 bases). Trimming removed 3 bases at V and 3 bases at J, with 12 bases between. The CDR3 length is 14 residues. Germline-derived CDR1 and CDR2 are SGDLS and YYNGEE. The CDR3 is CASSGGGPYYGYTF. DNA of the CDR3: TGTGCCAGCAGCGGAGGGGGGCCCTACTATGGCTACACCTTC.

The rearrangement joins TRBV5-4 to TRBJ2-1, with 11 nucleotides matching TRBD2. CDR3 size: 16 residues. V gave up 4 bases and J gave up 7 bases; unmatched junction bases: 10. Germline lookup yields CDR1 SGHNT and CDR2 YYREEE (reference sequence). The CDR3 spells CASSGNSGGAWNEQFF. For the CDR3, the DNA is TGTGCCAGCAGCGGGAATAGCGGGGGGGCGTGGAATGAGCAGTTCTTC. Full variable domain (missing parts from reference TRBV5-4 and TRBJ2-1): ETGVTQSPTHLIKTRGQQVTLRCSSQSGHNTVSWYQQALGQGPQFIFQYYREEENGRGNFPPRFSGLQFPNYSSELNVNALELDDSALYLCASSGNSGGAWNEQFFGPGTRLTVL.

The chain joins TRBV27 to TRBJ1-1; possible D gene TRBD1, 6 bases. The V and J ends lost 6 bases and 5 bases respectively, with 22 bases between them. The V gene's germline CDR1 is MNHEY and CDR2 SMNVEV (reference sequence). The CDR3 loop spans 16 amino acids. The CDR3 spells CASRPGWGTGQTEAFF. The CDR3 region has the DNA TGTGCCAGCAGGCCTGGTTGGGGCACAGGGCAAACTGAAGCTTTCTTT.

The V call is TRBV2, the J call TRBJ2-2; a weak D match, TRBD1 (6 bases). The V and J ends lost 2 bases and 3 bases respectively, with 16 bases between them. CDR1 and CDR2 from the germline V gene are SNHLY and FYNNEI. The CDR3 is 17 amino acids. CDR3 sequence reads: CASSEIRQGWDTGELFF. DNA of the CDR3: TGTGCCAGCAGTGAAATTCGGCAGGGGTGGGACACCGGGGAGCTGTTTTTT.

The gene calls are TRBV7-9 and TRBJ1-2, with 8 bases that match TRBD1. This CDR3 is built from 16 residues. Per the germline V gene, CDR1 is SEHNR and CDR2 is FQNEAQ (reference sequence). V trimming: 4 bases; J trimming: 4 bases; junction bases outside the gene matches: 11. The CDR3 is CASSSEQTGAIYGYTF. In nucleotides, the CDR3 is TGTGCCAGCAGCTCCGAACAGACAGGGGCCATCTATGGCTACACCTTC.